One and the same sample provided the 17 T cell receptor beta chains below, sequenced in a study of T cell repertoires in cytomegalovirus infection. MiXCR was run by TCRdb on the reads, yielding one entry per CDR3 protein. This sample carries 150,000 to 190,000 distinct CDR3 sequences, about 20% of them seen once, and the ten largest clones take approximately 10%. The sequencing sample was made of PBMCs. These receptors all come from a human donor in good health (CMV status not recorded). Some clones in this sample may be carry-over from other donors' samples.

This chain links TRBV7-6 with TRBJ2-2; the D gene could be TRBD1 or TRBD2 (5 bases each). The V gene's germline CDR1 is SGHVS and CDR2 FNYEAQ. The CDR3 is 15 amino acids. Trimming pared 2 bases from V and 2 bases from J, leaving 9 bases between. CDR3 sequence (DNA): TGTGCCAGCAGCTTATCCGGGACCAACACCGGGGAGCTGTTTTTT. This encodes CASSLSGTNTGELFF.

On this clonotype itself: A read error may be the cause here, since a much bigger clone is one base away. The V gene is TRBV7-6, the J gene TRBJ1-2; tentatively, D is TRBD1 (5 bases). This CDR3 contains 14 residues. Trimming removed 7 bases at V and 3 bases at J, with 15 bases between. CDR1 is SGHVS and CDR2 is FNYEAQ in the germline V gene. CDR3 protein: CASNFWDRDYGYTF. The CDR3 region has the DNA TGTGCCAGCAACTTTTGGGACCGCGACTATGGCTACACCTTC.

The chain combines TRBV11-2 with TRBJ1-6; 7 bases align to TRBD1. The CDR3 consists of 21 residues. The V gene end was trimmed by 5 bases and the J gene end by 0 bases; junction bases not matched to a gene: 19. Germline V gene sequence: CDR1 SGHAT, CDR2 FQNNGV. CDR3 nucleotide sequence: TGTGCCAGCAGCGCGTCTTACAGGGGAGGCTCCTTTAGCTCCTATAATTCACCCCTCCACTTT. Its translation is CASSASYRGGSFSSYNSPLHF.

The gene calls are TRBV15 and TRBJ1-4; D is uncertain. CDR3 size: 12 residues. Germline V CDR1 and CDR2: LNHNV, YYDKDF (reference sequence). V lost 4 bases to trimming and J lost 4 bases, with 4 bases between them. Written as DNA, the CDR3 is TGTGCCACCAGCATCGGTAATGAAAAACTGTTTTTT. The encoded protein is CATSIGNEKLFF. Full variable domain (rest looked up from reference TRBV15 and TRBJ1-4): DAMVIQNPRYQVTQFGKPVTLSCSQTLNHNVMYWYQQKSSQAPKLLFHYYDKDFNNEADTPDNFQSRRPNTSFCFLDIRSPGLGDTAMYLCATSIGNEKLFFGSGTQLSVL.

This clonotype was picked up many times. The chain employs TRBV7-2 and TRBJ2-3; 7 nucleotides agree with TRBD2. Trimming cost V 5 bases and J 2 bases; bases outside gene matches: 13. This CDR3 is built from 17 residues. Germline V gives CDR1 SGHTA, CDR2 FQGNSA. The CDR3 protein is CASSPGVAGDYTDTQYF. The CDR3 nucleotides are TGTGCCAGCAGCCCCGGAGTGGCGGGGGACTACACAGATACGCAGTATTTT.

This clonotype was observed a handful of times. The V gene is TRBV27, the J gene TRBJ2-3, with D unclear. V shed 3 bases and J shed 2 bases, with 6 bases lying between them. The length of the CDR3 is 13 residues. Per germline, CDR1 MNHEY and CDR2 SMNVEV (reference sequence). The CDR3 spells CASSFQATDTQYF. CDR3 bases: TGTGCCAGCAGTTTCCAAGCCACAGATACGCAGTATTTT.

CDR3 nucleotides: TGTGCCAGCAGCTCGGCGAGCTTCTATGGCTACACCTTC. This translates into CASSSASFYGYTF. The V and J genes are TRBV5-8 and TRBJ1-2, with D unresolved. Germline V gene data show CDR1 as SGHTS and CDR2 as YDEGEE. V lost 3 bases and J lost 4, with 10 bases in between. This CDR3 has 13 amino acids.

The table lists this clonotype with many counts. The rearrangement uses TRBV15 and TRBJ1-1, with 7 bases aligning to TRBD1. The CDR3 spans 15 residues. The V and J ends lost 0 bases and 6 bases, in that order; junction bases with no gene match: 7. Per germline, CDR1 LNHNV and CDR2 YYDKDF (reference sequence). The CDR3 bases are TGTGCCACCAGCAGAGATCGAGGGGGCACCGCTGAAGCTTTCTTT. As protein: CATSRDRGGTAEAFF.

The count of this clonotype is one. The rearrangement uses TRBV28 and TRBJ1-5; D is possibly TRBD1 (5 bases). The CDR3 consists of 15 residues. Germline lookup yields CDR1 MDHEN and CDR2 SYDVKM. Trimming pared 2 bases from V and 2 bases from J, leaving 10 bases between. The CDR3 DNA reads as TGTGCCAGCAGTTTACAGGGATGGGGCAATCAGCCCCAGCATTTT. It yields the protein CASSLQGWGNQPQHF.

The chain couples TRBV12-3 or TRBV12-4 to TRBJ1-6; unclear D gene. V lost 5 bases and J 9 bases, leaving 8 bases between the germline ends. The CDR3 runs to 12 residues. The CDR3 DNA reads as TGTGCCAGCAGTCTCTCGGGTTCACCCCTCCACTTT. This sequence encodes CASSLSGSPLHF.

V and J are TRBV12-3 or TRBV12-4 and TRBJ2-3, with 8 nucleotides matching TRBD2. This CDR3 comprises 15 residues. V lost 6 bases, J lost 2 bases, and 7 bases stayed unmatched. Written as DNA, the CDR3 is TGTGCCAGCAGACCGCGGACTAGCCCCACAGATACGCAGTATTTT. Translating gives CASRPRTSPTDTQYF.

This clonotype was found many times. The chain carries TRBV7-2 and TRBJ2-7, with 10 bases matching TRBD2. Trimming cost V 4 bases and J 0 bases; bases outside gene matches: 15. Germline V CDR1 and CDR2: SGHTA, FQGNSA. This CDR3 has 19 amino acids. CDR3 DNA: TGTGCCAGCAGCTCCTCATTTAGCGGGAGGCTCTCCTCCTCCTACGAGCAGTACTTC. Amino acid sequence: CASSSSFSGRLSSSYEQYF.

The chain recombines TRBV4-3 with TRBJ2-7; D is possibly TRBD2 (6 bases). Germline assignment: CDR1 LGHNA and CDR2 YSLEER. With 0 bases removed from V and 6 bases from J, the gap between germline ends came to 18 bases. The CDR3 length is 16 residues. The CDR3 nucleotides are TGCGCCAGCAGCCAAGATAGAGCTAGCGCGCCCCTCGAGCAGTACTTC. It encodes CASSQDRASAPLEQYF.

At least ten counts were recorded for this clonotype. This rearrangement joins TRBV7-2 to TRBJ2-3; D is ambiguous. Germline V gene lookup returns CDR1 SGHTA and CDR2 FQGNSA. Between the trimmed V and J ends, which lost 2 bases and 1 base, there was a span of 10 bases. The CDR3 runs 15 residues. This CDR3 reads CASSLINSGTDTQYF. CDR3 sequence (DNA): TGTGCCAGCAGCTTAATTAATTCTGGCACAGATACGCAGTATTTT.

J is TRBJ1-1 and V is TRBV20-1; no reliable D call. Trimming pared 5 bases from V and 5 bases from J, leaving 9 bases between. In germline, CDR1 is DFQATT, CDR2 SNEGSKA (reference sequence). The CDR3 is 11 amino acids. This CDR3 reads CSAGRGTEAFF. CDR3 DNA sequence: TGCAGTGCTGGCCGGGGAACTGAAGCTTTCTTT.

The V gene is TRBV4-3, the J gene TRBJ2-3; 7 positions agree with TRBD2. CDR1 is LGHNA, CDR2 YSLEER, per germline. The junction had 4 bases not matched to a gene; V was cut back by 1 base and J by 6 bases. The CDR3 extends over 14 amino acids. The CDR3 region has the DNA TGCGCCAGCAGCCAAGTGGGAGGGATGGATACGCAGTATTTT. Its protein is CASSQVGGMDTQYF.

This clonotype has just a few counts. V and J are TRBV11-2 and TRBJ2-1; D remains unclear. The CDR3 is 11 amino acids. From germline, CDR1 is SGHAT and CDR2 FQNNGV. Trimming removed 0 bases at V and 9 bases at J, with 3 bases between. In nucleotides, the CDR3 is TGTGCCAGCAGCTTAGATGGTGAGCAGTTCTTC. Translating it yields CASSLDGEQFF.